This T cell receptor (beta chain) was captured in a study of blood T cell repertoires in COVID-19 (dated by TCRdb to about 2020). Study-level background: The collaborator samples originated in the United States, Italy and Spain and spanned the acute and convalescent phases of COVID-19. The material from the prospective study consisted of cDNA or gDNA derived from T cells, B-cell-depleted T cells, or PBMCs. Subjects who had been exposed to COVID-19, were actively infected with it, or had recovered from it provided the deeply sampled blood TCRbeta repertoires that made up the dataset. The repertoires were released in a freely available public database meant as a resource for research on the immune response to SARS-CoV-2. Samples came from the ongoing ImmuneRACE study (first 160 participants) plus 1,254 subjects from 6 global collaborators. Sample metadata almost always included a de-identified subject ID, COVID-19 status, age in years and sex. Where available, HLA class I and class II types were taken from metadata supplied by the sample provider and were not determined by assay-based typing.

The collaborating institutions used their own protocols to collect whole blood in K2EDTA tubes. For TCRbeta analysis, collaborators shipped samples in one of three forms: frozen whole blood, isolated PBMCs, or DNA extracted from either of those sample types. TCRbeta CDR3 regions were amplified from genomic DNA by means of the immunoSEQ Assay, a bias-controlled multiplex PCR. For the original study's pipeline: The number of nucleated cells in each sample was estimated from the amplification of reference gene primers within the assay. Sequence reads were collapsed and filtered to measure the absolute abundance of every unique TCRbeta CDR3 rearrangement. For each sample, productive Simpson clonality was calculated as the square root of Simpson's diversity index across productive rearrangements. The immuneACCESS repertoire file appears here via TCRdb, limited to in-frame rearrangements. These files lack a portion of the clones; in checked studies, under half of the deficit traces to unresolved V genes, and the cause of the others is not known. V and J calls and clone size follow that table, whereas D and trimming were derived from the DNA. This sample holds 75,000 to 85,000 clones; 86% were observed only once. The ten biggest clones cover 15% to 20% of the sample.

Remarks on this clone: Its antigen is currently not known. It has no much larger one-base neighbor in the sample; base qualities were not kept.

Compared with germline, V lacks 5 bases and J lacks 6 bases; bases without a gene match: 8. There are 15 amino acids in the CDR3, from cysteine to phenylalanine inclusive. Just the 45-base CDR3 DNA is kept, in frame starting at base 1. The germline V gene supplies CDR1 SGHTA and CDR2 FQGNSA. On the study overall, not on this receptor specifically: The quantity of clinical and demographic metadata differed by source and by participant and was supplied without curation.

The sample comprised peripheral blood. This chain joins TRBV7-2 to TRBJ2-1; 9 central nucleotides agree with TRBD2. The clonotype was recovered from a human donor in a cohort sampled during active COVID-19. In nucleotides, the sequence is TGTGCCAGCAGCCCTCGGGTTAGCGGGGGCAATGAGCAGTTCTTC. It codes for CASSPRVSGGNEQFF.